The 29 T cell receptor beta chains presented below share a single source sample, sequenced in a study of blood T cell repertoires in COVID-19. TCRdb's table, derived via immunoSEQ multiplex PCR, lists solely in-frame clones and lacks some. The data hold about 22,000 clones, with about 80% observed a single time. The sequenced material came from peripheral blood. These receptor sequences come from a man between 65 and 85 years old with acute or convalescent COVID-19.

CDR3 region: CAISESWGQGAAGYTF. CDR3 DNA sequence: TGTGCCATCAGTGAGTCCTGGGGACAGGGGGCGGCTGGCTACACCTTC. The chain links TRBV10-3 to TRBJ1-2, with TRBD1 matching 12 bases. The CDR3 has 16 residues. V was clipped by 0 bases and J by 7 bases; unmatched bases: 6. Germline V CDR1 and CDR2: ENHRY, SYGVKD.

V gene TRBV20-1 combines with J gene TRBJ2-7; no reliable D call. The V gene's germline CDR1 is DFQATT and CDR2 SNEGSKA (reference sequence). Trimming left V 2 bases short and J 7 bases short, with 9 bases between. The CDR3 is made up of 11 amino acids. The CDR3 loop reads CSARFIGEQYF. CDR3 DNA: TGCAGTGCTAGATTTATCGGGGAGCAGTACTTC.

V and J are TRBV4-3 and TRBJ1-4, with D tentatively TRBD1 (5 bases). Germline V gene sequence: CDR1 LGHNA, CDR2 YSLEER. Deletions cut 0 bases from V and 8 bases from J, with 16 bases between. CDR3 length equals 16 residues. CDR3 residues: CASSQDRYGGSEKLFF. The CDR3 coding sequence is TGCGCCAGCAGCCAAGATCGCTACGGGGGAAGCGAAAAACTGTTTTTT.

The rearrangement uses TRBV5-6 and TRBJ1-5; D not resolved. CDR3 size: 14 residues. Germline V gene data show CDR1 as SGHDT and CDR2 as YYEEEE. The V and J ends lost 4 bases and 1 base respectively, with 9 bases between them. The CDR3 DNA reads TGTGCCAGCAGCAGGACGGGAAGCAATCAGCCCCAGCATTTT. Protein sequence: CASSRTGSNQPQHF.

This clone appeared a single time. The chain couples TRBV6-2 or TRBV6-3 to TRBJ1-5; D ambiguous. V lost 3 bases, J lost 0 bases, and 6 bases lay in between. There are 14 residues in the CDR3. In germline, CDR1 is MNHEY, CDR2 SVGEGT. The CDR3 spells CASSYGHSNQPQHF. The CDR3 DNA reads as TGTGCCAGCAGTTATGGGCATAGCAATCAGCCCCAGCATTTT.

This clone was recorded only once. V and J are TRBV4-1 and TRBJ2-2, with a tentative D call TRBD1 (5 bases). V lost 3 bases and J lost 5, with 10 bases in between. This CDR3 region has 14 residues. Per the germline V gene, CDR1 is MGHRA and CDR2 is YSYEKL. The chain's CDR3 is CASSHNTGTGELFF. As DNA, the CDR3 is TGCGCCAGCAGCCATAATACAGGAACCGGGGAGCTGTTTTTT.

The chain is built from TRBV7-8 and TRBJ1-5, with 9 nucleotides matching TRBD1. Germline CDR1 reads SGHVS; CDR2 reads FQNEAQ. The CDR3 runs to 16 residues. Unmatched junction bases numbered 10, after V lost 4 bases and J lost 6 bases. DNA of the CDR3: TGTGCCAGCAGCTGGGGGACAGGGACAAGCGCTCAGCCCCAGCATTTT. As protein: CASSWGTGTSAQPQHF.

The chain links TRBV6-5 to TRBJ1-2, with D uncertain. The CDR3 is made up of 14 amino acids. CDR1 and CDR2 from the germline V gene are MNHEY and SVGAGI. The V gene lost 5 bases and the J gene lost 2 bases, with 12 bases spanning the gap. The CDR3 reads CASSQRYRNYGYTF. DNA for the CDR3: TGTGCCAGCAGTCAAAGGTACAGAAACTATGGCTACACCTTC.

The chain joins TRBV7-9 to TRBJ1-5, with a weak D call TRBD1 (6 bases). In germline, CDR1 is SEHNR, CDR2 FQNEAQ (reference sequence). The CDR3 runs 13 residues. Trimming stripped 3 bases from V and 5 bases from J, with 8 bases between. This CDR3 reads CASSFEGDQPQHF. As DNA, the CDR3 is TGTGCCAGCAGCTTCGAGGGGGATCAGCCCCAGCATTTT.

V gene TRBV28 combines with J gene TRBJ1-1; D may be TRBD1 (5 bases). Per germline, CDR1 MDHEN and CDR2 SYDVKM. The CDR3 is made up of 13 amino acids. The V gene lost 8 bases and the J gene lost 1 base, with 11 bases spanning the gap. CDR3 amino acids: CASGAQPNTEAFF. Written as DNA, the CDR3 is TGTGCCAGCGGGGCACAGCCGAACACTGAAGCTTTCTTT.

CDR3 sequence (DNA): TGTGCCAGCTCACCTTGGACCCCGGACAGCTACAATGAGCAGTTCTTC. Encoded protein: CASSPWTPDSYNEQFF. This chain uses TRBV18 with TRBJ2-1, with a possible D match to TRBD1 (6 bases). This CDR3 comprises 16 residues. The V and J ends lost 3 bases and 3 bases respectively, with 15 bases between them. In germline, CDR1 is KGHSH, CDR2 LQKENI.

V is TRBV6-2 or TRBV6-3 and J is TRBJ2-1, with 10 bases that match TRBD2. CDR1 is MNHEY, CDR2 SVGEGT, per germline. V dropped 0 bases and J dropped 4; count of bases not matched to a gene: 9. The CDR3 covers 18 residues. For the CDR3, the DNA is TGTGCCAGCAGTTACTCGAACCCCTTAGCGGGGGGATACAATGAGCAGTTCTTC. It yields the protein CASSYSNPLAGGYNEQFF.

V usage is TRBV6-6 and J usage is TRBJ1-2; 8 bases are shared with TRBD1. Germline V lookup: CDR1 MNHNY, CDR2 SVGAGI (reference sequence). V trimming: 5 bases; J trimming: 2 bases; junction bases outside the gene matches: 7. The CDR3 spans 15 residues. DNA of the CDR3: TGTGCCAGCAGTACTTCCGGGACAGGAAACTATGGCTACACCTTC. Protein sequence: CASSTSGTGNYGYTF.

This clone showed up just once. V is TRBV6-5 and J is TRBJ1-6, with 7 nucleotides matching TRBD1. V lost 6 bases and J lost 11; bases outside the gene matches: 10. Germline V gene lookup returns CDR1 MNHEY and CDR2 SVGAGI. CDR3 size: 14 residues. The CDR3 DNA reads TGTGCCAGCAGCTTACAGGGGCTTCATCCACCCCTCCACTTT. This translates into CASSLQGLHPPLHF.

This sequence joins TRBV5-1 and TRBJ1-3; possible D gene TRBD1, 5 bases. Per the germline V gene, CDR1 is SGHRS and CDR2 is YFSETQ. The CDR3 is 15 amino acids. Trimming removed 4 bases at V and 4 bases at J, with 15 bases between. CDR3 protein: CASSDPQGSGNTIYF. The CDR3 region has the DNA TGCGCCAGCAGCGACCCCCAGGGATCAGGAAACACCATATATTTT. Looking up the rest from reference TRBV5-1 and TRBJ1-3 gives the full variable domain: KAGVTQTPRYLIKTRGQQVTLSCSPISGHRSVSWYQQTPGQGLQFLFEYFSETQRNKGNFPGRFSGRQFSNSRSEMNVSTLELGDSALYLCASSDPQGSGNTIYFGEGSWLTVV.

The chain links TRBV6-2 or TRBV6-3 to TRBJ2-1, with a possible D match to TRBD1 (5 bases). Deletions cut 5 bases from V and 4 bases from J, with 18 bases between. Per germline, CDR1 MNHEY and CDR2 SVGEGT. CDR3 length: 16 residues. CDR3 sequence: CASSPRQTLLYNEQFF. DNA of the CDR3: TGTGCCAGCAGTCCCCGACAGACTTTACTTTACAATGAGCAGTTCTTC.

This chain joins TRBV5-1 and TRBJ2-5, with a tentative D call TRBD1 (6 bases). CDR3 length: 17 residues. V lost 0 bases and J lost 2, with 17 bases in between. CDR1 SGHRS and CDR2 YFSETQ come from the germline V gene. The chain's CDR3 is CASSLGLIQGAQETQYF. CDR3 DNA: TGCGCCAGCAGCTTGGGACTAATACAGGGCGCACAAGAGACCCAGTACTTC.

The chain joins TRBV5-1 to TRBJ1-1; weak D call: TRBD1 (5 bases). The CDR3 has 14 amino acids. Germline V lookup: CDR1 SGHRS, CDR2 YFSETQ. V was shortened by 2 bases and J by 1 base, with 9 bases between the two germline ends. This CDR3 is CASSLGHSNTEAFF. The CDR3 DNA reads TGCGCCAGCAGCTTAGGACACTCGAACACTGAAGCTTTCTTT. Using reference TRBV5-1 and TRBJ1-1 for the parts outside the CDR3, the full variable domain is KAGVTQTPRYLIKTRGQQVTLSCSPISGHRSVSWYQQTPGQGLQFLFEYFSETQRNKGNFPGRFSGRQFSNSRSEMNVSTLELGDSALYLCASSLGHSNTEAFFGQGTRLTVV.

The rearrangement joins TRBV28 to TRBJ1-5, with D possibly matching TRBD1 (5 bases). In germline, CDR1 is MDHEN, CDR2 SYDVKM. The CDR3 covers 15 residues. V lost 5 bases and J 6 bases, leaving 17 bases between the germline ends. CDR3 in DNA: TGTGCCAGCAGTCCACCCCGCAGGGTTGGTCAGCCCCAGCATTTT. It yields the protein CASSPPRRVGQPQHF. The whole variable domain, filled in from reference TRBV28 and TRBJ1-5, reads DVKVTQSSRYLVKRTGEKVFLECVQDMDHENMFWYRQDPGLGLRLIYFSYDVKMKEKGDIPEGYSVSREKKERFSLILESASTNQTSMYLCASSPPRRVGQPQHFGDGTRLSIL.

This chain connects TRBV6-1 to TRBJ2-3; 10 bases are a match to TRBD2. Germline trimming cut 1 base from V and 4 bases from J; bases unmatched to any gene: 8. The CDR3 sequence is 17 residues long. Germline lookup yields CDR1 MNHNS and CDR2 SASEGT. The CDR3 sequence: CASSEGRIAGGPDTQYF. The CDR3 nucleotides read TGTGCCAGCAGTGAAGGGAGGATAGCGGGAGGTCCAGATACGCAGTATTTT.

The V and J genes are TRBV11-2 and TRBJ1-6; D may be TRBD1 (5 bases). Trimming stripped 2 bases from V and 10 bases from J, with 15 bases between. Germline-derived CDR1 and CDR2 are SGHAT and FQNNGV. The CDR3 is 15 residues long. CDR3 DNA: TGTGCCAGCAGCTTATCCCAGGGAACGGGCTCACCCCTCCACTTT. This encodes CASSLSQGTGSPLHF.

This clone was observed a handful of times. The J gene is TRBJ1-6, the V gene TRBV5-6, with D possibly matching TRBD1 (6 bases). CDR3 length: 16 amino acids. Between the trimmed V and J ends, which lost 4 bases and 7 bases, there was a span of 18 bases. Per germline, CDR1 SGHDT and CDR2 YYEEEE. The CDR3 here is CASSGGGPGGNSPLHF. Here the CDR3 DNA reads TGTGCCAGCAGCGGGGGGGGCCCCGGCGGAAATTCACCCCTCCACTTT.

This clone was detected only once. CDR3 residues: CASRIRRSALEAFF. The CDR3 DNA follows: TGTGCCAGCCGCATCCGGAGGTCGGCCCTTGAAGCTTTCTTT. The J gene is TRBJ1-1, the V gene TRBV5-5; D call uncertain. This CDR3 contains 14 residues. CDR1 is SGHKS and CDR2 is YYEKEE in the germline V gene (reference sequence). V was trimmed by 7 bases and J by 7 bases, leaving 20 bases between them. Complete variable domain (other parts from reference TRBV5-5 and TRBJ1-1): DAGVTQSPTHLIKTRGQQVTLRCSPISGHKSVSWYQQVLGQGPQFIFQYYEKEERGRGNFPDRFSARQFPNYSSELNVNALLLGDSALYLCASRIRRSALEAFFGQGTRLTVV.

This sequence joins TRBV30 and TRBJ1-2, with D hard to call. Trimming removed 0 bases from V and 6 bases from J, with 11 bases in between. CDR3 size: 13 residues. CDR1 is GTSNPN and CDR2 is SVGIG in the germline V gene (reference sequence). As DNA, the CDR3 is TGTGCCTGGAGTGTAAGCCCGGAGAATGGCTACACCTTC. Translated, it gives CAWSVSPENGYTF.

The chain has TRBV2 and TRBJ2-7, with 8 bases identical to TRBD1. Unmatched junction bases numbered 9, after V lost 7 bases and J lost 4 bases. The CDR3 covers 14 residues. Germline V gene data show CDR1 as SNHLY and CDR2 as FYNNEI. CDR3 nucleotides: TGTGCCAGCATCGGCCAGGGGGCTATTTACGAGCAGTACTTC. It codes for CASIGQGAIYEQYF.

This clone was observed once. The chain carries TRBV3-1 (or the pseudogene TRBV3-2) and TRBJ1-5, with 8 bases fitting TRBD1. The ends lost 4 bases at V and 6 bases at J; junction bases unmatched: 2. This CDR3 is 13 amino acids long. The germline V gene has CDR1 LGHDT and CDR2 YNNKEL (reference sequence). The CDR3, as DNA: TGTGCCAGCAGCCCGGACAGGGCTCAGCCCCAGCATTTT. It yields the protein CASSPDRAQPQHF.

V gene TRBV7-2 combines with J gene TRBJ1-2, with 9 bases lining up with TRBD1. The CDR3 has 15 residues. V dropped 5 bases and J dropped 8; count of bases not matched to a gene: 12. Germline values: CDR1 SGHTA, CDR2 FQGNSA. The CDR3 here is CASSTGVQGARGYTF. The CDR3 DNA follows: TGTGCCAGCAGCACAGGCGTACAGGGGGCGAGAGGCTACACCTTC.

The chain is built from TRBV15 and TRBJ1-2; 7 bases line up with TRBD1. V was clipped by 0 bases and J by 7 bases; unmatched bases: 5. The CDR3 loop spans 14 amino acids. The germline V gene has CDR1 LNHNV and CDR2 YYDKDF (reference sequence). The CDR3 here is CATSRDDRAVGYTF. DNA for the CDR3: TGTGCCACCAGCAGAGACGACAGGGCAGTTGGCTACACCTTC.

J is TRBJ2-2 and V is TRBV6-1, with 10 bases matching TRBD2. CDR3 size: 15 residues. The V gene end was trimmed by 1 base and the J gene end by 5 bases; junction bases not matched to a gene: 1. From germline, CDR1 is MNHNS and CDR2 SASEGT. The CDR3 bases are TGTGCCAGCAGTGAAGAAGCGGGGGGGACCGGGGAGCTGTTTTTT. Translation gives CASSEEAGGTGELFF.